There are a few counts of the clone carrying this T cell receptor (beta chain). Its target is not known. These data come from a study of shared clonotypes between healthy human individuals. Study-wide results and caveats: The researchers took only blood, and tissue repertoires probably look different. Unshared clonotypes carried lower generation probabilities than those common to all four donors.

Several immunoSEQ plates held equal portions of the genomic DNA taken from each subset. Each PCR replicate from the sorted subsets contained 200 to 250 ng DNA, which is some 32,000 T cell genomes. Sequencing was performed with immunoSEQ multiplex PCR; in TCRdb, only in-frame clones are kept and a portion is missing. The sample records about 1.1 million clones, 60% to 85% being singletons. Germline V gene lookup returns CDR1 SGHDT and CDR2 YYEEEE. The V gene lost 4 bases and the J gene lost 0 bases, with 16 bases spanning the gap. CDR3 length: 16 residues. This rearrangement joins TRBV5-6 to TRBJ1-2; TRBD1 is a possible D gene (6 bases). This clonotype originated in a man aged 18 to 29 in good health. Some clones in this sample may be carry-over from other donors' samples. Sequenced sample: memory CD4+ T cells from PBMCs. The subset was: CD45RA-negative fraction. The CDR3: CASSPGRGGSNYGYTF. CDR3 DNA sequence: TGTGCCAGCAGCCCCGGAAGGGGGGGTTCTAACTATGGCTACACCTTC.